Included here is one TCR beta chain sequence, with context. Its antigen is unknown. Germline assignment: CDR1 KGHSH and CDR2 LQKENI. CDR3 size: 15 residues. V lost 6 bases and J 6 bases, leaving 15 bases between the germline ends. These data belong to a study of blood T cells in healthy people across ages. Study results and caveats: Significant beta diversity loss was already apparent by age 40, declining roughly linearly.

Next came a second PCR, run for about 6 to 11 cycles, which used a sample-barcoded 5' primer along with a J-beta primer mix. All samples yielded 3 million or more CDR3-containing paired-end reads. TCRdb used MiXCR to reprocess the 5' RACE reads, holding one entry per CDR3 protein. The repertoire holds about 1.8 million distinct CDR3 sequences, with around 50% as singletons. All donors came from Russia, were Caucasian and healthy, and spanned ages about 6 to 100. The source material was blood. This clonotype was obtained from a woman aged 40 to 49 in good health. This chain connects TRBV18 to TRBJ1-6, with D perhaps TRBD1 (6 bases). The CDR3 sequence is CASSRTGHLNSPLHF. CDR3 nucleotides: TGTGCCAGCTCGCGCACGGGACACCTTAATTCACCCCTCCACTTT.